This TCR beta chain was observed in a study of CD8+CD57+ T cells in acquired aplastic anemia. Study at large: Healthy donor sequencing depth: approximately 9.9 million CD4+, 11 million to 14 million CD8+ reads.

This clonotype was picked up a small number of times. Researchers used genomic DNA as the template to profile TCR beta VDJ and CDR3. Each CDR3 protein gets one entry after TCRdb re-called the reads with MiXCR. Among tens of thousands of distinct CDR3 sequences listed, over 60% were seen once. Germline V gene sequence: CDR1 SGHAT, CDR2 FQDESV (reference sequence). CDR3 size: 16 residues. With 5 bases clipped from V and 2 bases from J, the junction kept 6 bases outside the gene matches. The V gene is TRBV11-1, the J gene TRBJ2-2, with TRBD1 matching over 9 bases. The sequence derives from a human donor in good health, serving as a control. The sample taken for sequencing was sorted CD4+, CD8+, or CD8+CD57+ T cells (not recorded which) from PBMCs. The CDR3 is CASSPTGGDNTGELFF. The CDR3 DNA sequence: TGTGCCAGCAGCCCCACAGGGGGCGACAACACCGGGGAGCTGTTTTTT.